The present T cell receptor beta chain was sequenced within a study of blood T cells in healthy people across ages. Findings and limits, study-wide: Samples with more naive T cells showed higher observed beta diversity.

Per sample, at least 5.5 micrograms of total RNA were extracted. A second about 7 to 11 cycle PCR used barcoded and J-beta primers. TCRdb reprocessed the 5' RACE reads with MiXCR, giving one entry per CDR3 protein. Among fewer than 950,000 distinct CDR3 sequences listed, roughly 50% were seen once. V was trimmed by 6 bases and J by 2 bases, leaving 2 bases between them. This CDR3 region has 10 residues. Germline-derived CDR1 and CDR2 are MDHEN and SYDVKM. The sample holds a few counts of this clonotype. Antigen: not known. V usage is TRBV28 and J usage is TRBJ2-7; D call uncertain. The material sequenced was blood. The sequence came from a man of 80 years or more in good health. CDR3 nucleotide sequence: TGTGCCAGCAGAGCCTACGAGCAGTACTTC. It translates to CASRAYEQYF.